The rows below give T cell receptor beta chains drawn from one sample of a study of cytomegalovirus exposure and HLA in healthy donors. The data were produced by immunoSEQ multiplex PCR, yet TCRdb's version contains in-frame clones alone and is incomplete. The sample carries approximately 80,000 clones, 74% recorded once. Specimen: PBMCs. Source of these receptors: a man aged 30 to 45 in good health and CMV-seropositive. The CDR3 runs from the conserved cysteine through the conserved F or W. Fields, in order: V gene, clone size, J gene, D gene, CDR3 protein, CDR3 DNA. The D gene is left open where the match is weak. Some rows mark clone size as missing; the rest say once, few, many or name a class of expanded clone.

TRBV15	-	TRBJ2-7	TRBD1	CATSPDRGTEQYF	TGTGCCACCAGCCCGGACAGGGGCACCGAGCAGTACTTC
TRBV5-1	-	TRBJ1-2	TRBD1	CASSYGTGNYGYTF	TGCGCCAGCAGCTATGGGACAGGGAACTATGGCTACACCTTC
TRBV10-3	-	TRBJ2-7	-	CAISRQDAYEQYF	TGTGCCATCAGCAGACAGGACGCCTACGAGCAGTACTTC
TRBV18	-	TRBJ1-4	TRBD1	CASSDTGTGGAATNEKLFF	TGTGCCAGCTCCGATACCGGGACAGGGGGCGCGGCAACTAATGAAAAACTGTTTTTT
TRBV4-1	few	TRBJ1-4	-	CASSQAGTTDEKLFF	TGCGCCAGCAGCCAAGCCGGGACAACGGATGAAAAACTGTTTTTT
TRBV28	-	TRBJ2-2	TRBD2	CASRSGGGGQNTGELFF	TGTGCCAGCAGGTCGGGGGGGGGCGGGCAGAACACCGGGGAGCTGTTTTTT
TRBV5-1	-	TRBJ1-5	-	CASSLGVNQPQHF	TGCGCCAGCAGTTTAGGGGTCAATCAGCCCCAGCATTTT
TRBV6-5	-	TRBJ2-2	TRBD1	CASRVWTGDTGELFF	TGTGCCAGCAGAGTCTGGACAGGGGATACCGGGGAGCTGTTTTTT
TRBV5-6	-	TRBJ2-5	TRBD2	CASSSPGLAGQETQYF	TGTGCCAGCAGTTCCCCCGGGCTAGCGGGACAAGAGACCCAGTACTTC
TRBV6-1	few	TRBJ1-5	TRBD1	CASSAPTGEGNQPQHF	TGTGCCAGCAGTGCCCCGACAGGGGAGGGCAATCAGCCCCAGCATTTT
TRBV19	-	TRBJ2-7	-	CASSIGTGQLTYEQYF	TGTGCCAGTAGTATAGGTACAGGGCAACTAACCTACGAGCAGTACTTC
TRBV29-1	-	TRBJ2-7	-	CSVRAGLEDTHSYEQYF	TGCAGCGTTCGGGCAGGGCTCGAGGACACCCATTCCTACGAGCAGTACTTC
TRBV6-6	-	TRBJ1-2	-	CASSYSTPAANYGYTF	TGTGCCAGCAGTTACTCGACTCCGGCGGCAAACTATGGCTACACCTTC
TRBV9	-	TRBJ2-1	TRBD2	CASSGSGSWNEQFF	TGTGCCAGTTCCGGAAGCGGGAGCTGGAATGAGCAGTTCTTC
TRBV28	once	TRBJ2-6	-	CASSLGGGFSGANVLTF	TGTGCCAGCAGTTTGGGGGGAGGCTTCTCTGGGGCCAACGTCCTGACTTTC
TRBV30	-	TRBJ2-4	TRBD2	CAWRRGTSGNIQYF	TGTGCCTGGAGAAGAGGGACTAGCGGAAACATTCAGTACTTC
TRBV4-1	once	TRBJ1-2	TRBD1	CASRGQGPHYGYTF	TGCGCCAGCAGGGGACAGGGGCCTCATTATGGCTACACCTTC
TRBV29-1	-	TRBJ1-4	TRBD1	CSILTGGNEKLFF	TGCAGCATTTTAACAGGGGGGAATGAAAAACTGTTTTTT
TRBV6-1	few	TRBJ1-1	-	CASSEWAANTEAFF	TGTGCCAGCAGTGAATGGGCTGCAAACACTGAAGCTTTCTTT
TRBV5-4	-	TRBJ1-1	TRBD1	CASSSTSGTGEAFF	TGTGCCAGCAGCTCGACTTCCGGGACAGGGGAAGCTTTCTTT
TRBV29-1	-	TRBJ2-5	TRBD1	CSVEGQSLRDQYF	TGCAGCGTTGAGGGACAGAGCCTCAGGGACCAGTACTTC
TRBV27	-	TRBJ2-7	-	CASSIASLYEQYF	TGTGCCAGCAGTATAGCGTCCCTCTACGAGCAGTACTTC
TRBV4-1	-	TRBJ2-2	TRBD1	CASSQRAGGFTGELFF	TGCGCCAGCAGCCAAAGAGCAGGGGGCTTCACCGGGGAGCTGTTTTTT
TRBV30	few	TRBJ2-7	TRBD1	CAWIRQGPIYEQYF	TGTGCCTGGATTCGACAGGGCCCCATTTACGAGCAGTACTTC
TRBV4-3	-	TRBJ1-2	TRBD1	CASSQQGVGGYTF	TGCGCCAGCAGCCAACAGGGGGTAGGGGGCTACACCTTC
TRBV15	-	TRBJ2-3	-	CATSTRRSTGTDTQYF	TGTGCCACCAGCACCCGAAGGAGCACCGGCACAGATACGCAGTATTTT
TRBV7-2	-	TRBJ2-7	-	CASSQPRERQYF	TGTGCCAGCAGCCAACCTAGAGAGCGGCAGTACTTC
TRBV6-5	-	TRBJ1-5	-	CASLSFAGTMEPQHF	TGTGCCAGCCTTTCCTTCGCGGGTACCATGGAGCCCCAGCATTTT
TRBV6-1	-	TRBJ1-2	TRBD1	CASSGWTGGRGGYTF	TGTGCCAGCAGTGGATGGACAGGGGGTCGAGGCGGCTACACCTTC
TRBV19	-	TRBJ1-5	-	CASSGRLTGNQPQHF	TGTGCCAGTAGTGGACGCCTGACAGGCAATCAGCCCCAGCATTTT
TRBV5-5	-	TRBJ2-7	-	CASSLEPYEQYF	TGTGCCAGCAGCCTAGAGCCGTACGAGCAGTACTTC
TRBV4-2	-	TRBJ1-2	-	CASRLGEAANYGYTF	TGTGCCAGCAGGCTCGGCGAGGCAGCTAACTATGGCTACACCTTC
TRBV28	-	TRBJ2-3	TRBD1	CAKGQGTDTQYF	TGTGCGAAAGGACAGGGAACAGATACGCAGTATTTT
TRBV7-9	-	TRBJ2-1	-	CASSLGANFGEQFF	TGTGCCAGCAGCTTAGGGGCGAATTTTGGCGAGCAGTTCTTC
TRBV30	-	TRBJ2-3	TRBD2	CAWSAGLAGAPQYF	TGTGCCTGGAGCGCAGGACTAGCGGGAGCTCCGCAGTATTTT